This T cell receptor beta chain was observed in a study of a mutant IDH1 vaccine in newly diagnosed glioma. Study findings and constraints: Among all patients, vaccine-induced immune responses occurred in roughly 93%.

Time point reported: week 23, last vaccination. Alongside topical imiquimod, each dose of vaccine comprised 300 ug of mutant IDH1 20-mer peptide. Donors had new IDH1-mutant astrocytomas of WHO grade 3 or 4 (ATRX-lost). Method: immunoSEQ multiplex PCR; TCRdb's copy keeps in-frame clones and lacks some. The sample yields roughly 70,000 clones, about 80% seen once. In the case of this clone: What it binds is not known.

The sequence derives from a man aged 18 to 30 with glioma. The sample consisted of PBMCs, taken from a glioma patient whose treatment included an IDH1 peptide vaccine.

CDR3 DNA: TGTGCCAGCAGTTACAGGCATCTGGAACCCCTCCACTTT. Translated: CASSYRHLEPLHF. The V and J genes are TRBV6-5 and TRBJ1-6, with unresolved D. This CDR3 spans 13 amino acids. V shed 2 bases and J shed 12 bases, with 11 bases lying between them. Germline V CDR1 and CDR2: MNHEY, SVGAGI.